This paragraph covers one T cell receptor beta chain sequence. The source of the sample is a study of T cell responses to AZD1222 COVID-19 vaccine. Sequencing was performed with immunoSEQ multiplex PCR; in TCRdb, only in-frame clones are kept and a portion is missing. Found here are roughly 120,000 clones, around 88% of them singletons; the top ten hold 4% to 6%. From germline, CDR1 is MNHEY and CDR2 SMNVEV (reference sequence). The CDR3 has 15 amino acids. With 5 bases removed from V and 5 bases from J, the gap between germline ends came to 17 bases. The source of this sequence is an adult in good health. V usage is TRBV27 and J usage is TRBJ2-3; D may match TRBD1 or TRBD2 (5 bases each). The sequencing here drew on peripheral blood, taken on day 0 of AZD1222 vaccination. The CDR3 is CASSPDRIRGDTQYF. CDR3 nucleotide sequence: TGTGCCAGCAGTCCCGACAGAATTCGGGGAGATACGCAGTATTTT.